The entry that follows covers one T cell receptor (beta chain) sequence. Its antigen is unidentified. Libraries were prepared by immunoSEQ multiplex PCR; TCRdb keeps only in-frame clonotypes and omits some of them. The sample contains roughly 34,000 clones, roughly nine tenths of which appear only once. Germline CDR1 SQVTM, CDR2 ANQGSEA. Trimming cost V 4 bases and J 5 bases, with 9 bases left between them. The CDR3 sequence is 11 residues long. The data were obtained in a study of chemoradiotherapy in HPV16-positive cancers. Study-level background: A couple of HPV16-positive patients' cells yielded candidate HPV-specific clones and common motifs. Notes on the study in general: Non-HPV-specific T cells did not expand in tumors during treatment, whereas candidate HPV-specific clones and E7-related motifs did. Better recurrence-free survival went with HPV-responsive T-cell expansion in HPV16-positive patients.

The clonotype originates from a human donor with HPV-associated anogenital cancer. The sequences come from blood, collected from a patient who underwent chemoradiotherapy. The chain carries TRBV29-1 and TRBJ2-7; no clear D. Here the CDR3 reads CSVGMGNEQYF. CDR3 DNA: TGCAGCGTTGGGATGGGGAACGAGCAGTACTTC.